A selection of T cell receptor beta chains follows, all from one sample in a study of cytomegalovirus exposure and HLA in healthy donors. Only in-frame clones appear in the TCRdb table, and some are missing; sequencing was by immunoSEQ multiplex PCR. The sample lists some 86,000 clones, roughly 93% occurring once. The sample taken for sequencing was PBMCs. The receptors originated from a woman aged 25 to 45 in good health and CMV-seronegative. Both conserved end residues are part of each CDR3. D genes are given only for firm matches. Clone sizes are given selectively: once, few, many, or a class where the clone is expanded.

J gene,D gene,V gene,clone size,CDR3 DNA,CDR3 protein
TRBJ1-1,TRBD1,TRBV30,once,TGTGCCTGGAGCCGACAGGGTCGGAACACTGAAGCTTTCTTT,CAWSRQGRNTEAFF
TRBJ2-1,.,TRBV19,.,TGTGCCAGTAGTATAGAGGCCAGGGGCGATGAGCAGTTCTTC,CASSIEARGDEQFF
TRBJ2-7,TRBD2,TRBV18,.,TGTGCCAGCTCACCCCCCGGACTAGCGGGAGGGTACGAGCAGTACTTC,CASSPPGLAGGYEQYF
TRBJ1-2,.,TRBV2,once,TGTGCCAGCTGCCAGGACCCCGGGGCTAACTATGGCTACACCTTC,CASCQDPGANYGYTF
TRBJ2-5,TRBD1,TRBV15,.,TGTGCCACCAGCAGAGAAGGGACAGCGAATAAGTACTTC,CATSREGTANKYF
TRBJ1-1,TRBD1,TRBV29-1,.,TGCAGCGTTGAATATAGGACAGGGGGGTCCATCACTGAAGCTTTCTTT,CSVEYRTGGSITEAFF
TRBJ1-1,TRBD1,TRBV29-1,.,TGCAGCGTTGTTTGGACAGGAAAGAACACTGAAGCTTTCTTT,CSVVWTGKNTEAFF
TRBJ2-3,.,TRBV7-2,.,TGTGCCAGCAGCTTCTCAATGCGATCTCCTAGCACAGATACGCAGTATTTT,CASSFSMRSPSTDTQYF
TRBJ2-7,.,TRBV2,few,TGTGCCAGCAAGGGAGTCTGGTACGAGCAGTACTTC,CASKGVWYEQYF
TRBJ2-5,TRBD1,TRBV14,.,TGTGCCAGCAGACTAGGCCGTGGGGACAGGCGGGAGACCCAGTACTTC,CASRLGRGDRRETQYF
TRBJ2-3,TRBD2,TRBV4-1,.,TGCGCCAGCAGCCAACCCAGCGGGAGGGGGGCCGATACGCAGTATTTT,CASSQPSGRGADTQYF
TRBJ2-2,TRBD2,TRBV4-2,.,TGTGCCAGCAGCCAAGATCTAGCTAGCGGGGGCAGGTCCGGGGAGCTGTTTTTT,CASSQDLASGGRSGELFF
TRBJ2-3,.,TRBV30,.,TGTGCCTGGAGTTACCAGGTGACAGATACGCAGTATTTT,CAWSYQVTDTQYF
TRBJ1-5,TRBD1,TRBV28,.,TGTGCCAGCATTCCCCCCCTGGGGCAGGGGGCAAGGCAGCCCCAGCATTTT,CASIPPLGQGARQPQHF
TRBJ1-6,.,TRBV9,.,TGTGCCAGCAGCGTAGCTGGAGAGAATTCACCCCTCCACTTT,CASSVAGENSPLHF
TRBJ2-7,TRBD1,TRBV7-8,.,TGTGCCAGCAGCTTAGCCGGGACAGGGGCCTACGAGCAGTACTTC,CASSLAGTGAYEQYF
TRBJ1-1,.,TRBV5-1,.,TGCGCCAGCAGCTTGGGAGAGGACCGGGGGAGTAGAAAAGCTTTCTTT,CASSLGEDRGSRKAFF
TRBJ2-1,TRBD2,TRBV28,once,TGTGCCAGCAGTTTATGGGTAGCGGGGATGGGCAATGAGCAGTTCTTC,CASSLWVAGMGNEQFF
TRBJ1-2,.,TRBV29-1,once,TGCAGCGTTGAAGGGGCAACGAGAAACTATGGCTACACCTTC,CSVEGATRNYGYTF
TRBJ2-1,TRBD2,TRBV9,.,TGTGCCAGCAGCGTTAGCGGGGGGGCGGGTAATGAGCAGTTCTTC,CASSVSGGAGNEQFF
TRBJ1-5,.,TRBV4-2,.,TGTGCCAGCAGCCAAGATCACAGTAATCAGCCCCAGCATTTT,CASSQDHSNQPQHF
TRBJ1-2,.,TRBV7-2,.,TGTGCCAGCAGCTCAACGGTACCTTATGGCTACACCTTC,CASSSTVPYGYTF
TRBJ2-1,TRBD2,TRBV6-1,.,TGTGCCAGCAGATTAGCGGGGGGCGGCAATGAGCAGTTCTTC,CASRLAGGGNEQFF
TRBJ2-7,TRBD2,TRBV5-4,.,TGTGCCAGCAGCTCCGGGGGTAGCGGGATATCCCACGAGCAGTACTTC,CASSSGGSGISHEQYF
TRBJ1-1,TRBD1,TRBV19,.,TGTGCCAGTAGTCCCGGGACAGGGAACACTGAAGCTTTCTTT,CASSPGTGNTEAFF
TRBJ1-5,TRBD1,TRBV19,few,TGTGCCAGTAGTCCCGACAGGGGCATTGGCAATCAGCCCCAGCATTTT,CASSPDRGIGNQPQHF
TRBJ2-1,.,TRBV11-2,.,TGTGCCAGCAGCTTTTCCCCGTCCTCGAATGAGCAGTTCTTC,CASSFSPSSNEQFF
TRBJ2-6,TRBD1,TRBV5-1,.,TGCGCCAGCAGCTTGGCGGGACAGGGATTCGGGGCCAACGTCCTGACTTTC,CASSLAGQGFGANVLTF
TRBJ2-7,TRBD1,TRBV28,.,TGTGCCAGCAGGGGCTCCGGGACAGGGAACCACGAGCAGTACTTC,CASRGSGTGNHEQYF
TRBJ1-1,TRBD1,TRBV4-1,.,TGCGCCAGCAGCCGCAGGGGGGATTTGGGCACTGAAGCTTTCTTT,CASSRRGDLGTEAFF
TRBJ2-2,TRBD2,TRBV7-4,.,TGTGCCAGCAGCTCATTTACTAGCGGGAATTGTCACGGGGAGCTGTTTTTT,CASSSFTSGNCHGELFF
TRBJ2-1,TRBD2,TRBV7-9,.,TGTGCCAGCAGTCCTATCACCGGGACTAGCGGAAAAAATGAGCAGTTCTTC,CASSPITGTSGKNEQFF
TRBJ1-4,.,TRBV21-1,.,TGTGCCGACCGGGACAGGTCATTTCGCCGAACTAATGAAAAACTGTTTTTT,CADRDRSFRRTNEKLFF